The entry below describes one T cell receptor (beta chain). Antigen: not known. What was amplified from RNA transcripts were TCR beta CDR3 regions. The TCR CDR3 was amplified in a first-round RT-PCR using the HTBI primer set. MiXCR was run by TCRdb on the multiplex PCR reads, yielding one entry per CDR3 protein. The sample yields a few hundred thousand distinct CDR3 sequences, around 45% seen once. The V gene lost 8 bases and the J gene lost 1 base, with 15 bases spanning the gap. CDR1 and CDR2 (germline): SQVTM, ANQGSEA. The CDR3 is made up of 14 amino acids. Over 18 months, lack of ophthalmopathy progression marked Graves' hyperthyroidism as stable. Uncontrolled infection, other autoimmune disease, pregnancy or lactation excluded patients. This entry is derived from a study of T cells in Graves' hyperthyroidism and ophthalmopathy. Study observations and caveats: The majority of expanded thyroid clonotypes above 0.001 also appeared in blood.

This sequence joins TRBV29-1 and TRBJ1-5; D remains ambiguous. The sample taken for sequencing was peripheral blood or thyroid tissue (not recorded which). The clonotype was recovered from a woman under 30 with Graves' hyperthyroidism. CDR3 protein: CSYGEPTSNQPQHF. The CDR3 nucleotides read TGCAGCTACGGGGAGCCCACCAGCAATCAGCCCCAGCATTTT. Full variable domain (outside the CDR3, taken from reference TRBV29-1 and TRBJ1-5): SAVISQKPSRDICQRGTSLTIQCQVDSQVTMMFWYRQQPGQSLTLIATANQGSEATYESGFVIDKFPISRPNLTFSTLTVSNMSPEDSSIYLCSYGEPTSNQPQHFGDGTRLSIL.